The 11 T cell receptor beta chains listed next were all sequenced from one sample in a study of long-term antiretroviral therapy in people with HIV. Samples were assayed with immunoSEQ v3.0 at survey level. The assay was immunoSEQ multiplex PCR, and TCRdb's table has in-frame clones only and misses some. Among fewer than 35,000 clones, 75% to 85% were seen once, and the ten largest hold around 4.4%. Sample: unsorted PBMCs, taken around 3.3 years after starting antiretroviral therapy. These receptors all come from a man aged 18 to 30 with HIV.

This chain connects TRBV5-6 to TRBJ2-7; maybe TRBD1 (6 bases). Trimming took off 3 bases at V and 2 bases at J, with 12 bases between the two ends. The CDR3 is 14 residues long. Germline lookup yields CDR1 SGHDT and CDR2 YYEEEE. Written as DNA, the CDR3 is TGTGCCAGCAGCTACCTCACAGGGACCTACGAGCAGTACTTC. It yields the protein CASSYLTGTYEQYF.

The V call is TRBV4-2, the J call TRBJ2-7; 8 positions match TRBD1. J was trimmed by 7 bases and V by 4 bases; bases with no gene match: 12. The CDR3 covers 15 residues. Germline lookup yields CDR1 LGHNA and CDR2 YNFKEQ. This chain's CDR3 is CASSPAGGESYEQYF. The CDR3 DNA reads TGTGCCAGCAGCCCTGCAGGGGGCGAGTCTTATGAGCAGTACTTC.

The V and J genes are TRBV7-9 and TRBJ2-7; 7 bases align to TRBD2. V shed 4 bases, J shed 1 base, and the junction held 10 bases outside the gene matches. Germline CDR1 is SEHNR and CDR2 is FQNEAQ (reference sequence). The CDR3 extends over 16 amino acids. CDR3 bases: TGTGCCAGCAGCTCGTTTGGTAGCGGGTTGTCCTACGAGCAGTACTTC. As protein: CASSSFGSGLSYEQYF.

This clone was counted only a few times. This sequence joins TRBV29-1 and TRBJ1-5, with TRBD1 matching 8 bases. Trimming removed 4 bases from V and 3 bases from J; junction bases left unmatched: 5. CDR1 and CDR2 from the germline V gene are SQVTM and ANQGSEA. CDR3 size: 14 residues. CDR3 nucleotide sequence: TGCAGCGTTGGGCAGGGGGCATCCAATCAGCCCCAGCATTTT. Translated: CSVGQGASNQPQHF. Filled out from reference TRBV29-1 and TRBJ1-5, the complete variable domain reads SAVISQKPSRDICQRGTSLTIQCQVDSQVTMMFWYRQQPGQSLTLIATANQGSEATYESGFVIDKFPISRPNLTFSTLTVSNMSPEDSSIYLCSVGQGASNQPQHFGDGTRLSIL.

CDR3 nucleotide sequence: TGTGCCAGTAAGGCTAGCGGGAGGGGTACCTACGAGCAGTACTTC. Translation gives CASKASGRGTYEQYF. J is TRBJ2-7 and V is TRBV19, with 12 bases fitting TRBD2. V lost 7 bases to trimming and J lost 2 bases; unmatched junction nucleotides: 6. From germline, CDR1 is LNHDA and CDR2 SQIVND (reference sequence). The CDR3 is 15 residues long.

The gene calls are TRBV6-6 and TRBJ2-7, with TRBD1 as a possible D gene (6 bases). The CDR3 contains 13 residues. V was cut by 5 bases and J by 0 bases, with 8 bases left in between. In germline, CDR1 is MNHNY, CDR2 SVGAGI (reference sequence). The CDR3 DNA sequence: TGTGCCAGCAGTACGGGACACTCCTACGAGCAGTACTTC. Its protein is CASSTGHSYEQYF.

V usage is TRBV28 and J usage is TRBJ1-5, with 7 bases aligning to TRBD1. V trimming: 5 bases; J trimming: 1 base; junction bases outside the gene matches: 2. CDR3 length: 14 amino acids. Germline CDR1 is MDHEN and CDR2 is SYDVKM. CDR3 region: CASSRQGSNQPQHF. CDR3 nucleotide sequence: TGTGCCAGCAGTAGACAGGGAAGCAATCAGCCCCAGCATTTT.

The V and J genes are TRBV25-1 and TRBJ1-6; D is undetermined. Trimming stripped 3 bases from V and 9 bases from J, with 12 bases between. Germline V gene data show CDR1 as MGHDK and CDR2 as SYGVNS. CDR3 length equals 14 residues. The CDR3 loop is CASSDAQASSPLHF. CDR3 coding DNA: TGTGCCAGCAGTGATGCCCAGGCGAGTTCACCCCTCCACTTT.

The CDR3 coding sequence is TGTGCCAGCGCTCTGACGGCAGTCTACGAGCAGTACTTC. Amino acid sequence: CASALTAVYEQYF. The chain combines TRBV19 with TRBJ2-7; D unresolved. In germline, CDR1 is LNHDA, CDR2 SQIVND (reference sequence). This CDR3 contains 13 residues. Between the trimmed V and J ends, which lost 9 bases and 3 bases, there was a span of 15 bases.

The V call is TRBV7-8, the J call TRBJ2-2, with 8 positions matching TRBD2. V lost 0 bases and J lost 3; bases outside the gene matches: 6. Germline assignment: CDR1 SGHVS and CDR2 FQNEAQ. The CDR3 totals 17 residues. The CDR3 region has the DNA TGTGCCAGCAGCTTAGCGTCGGGGGGGTGGGACACCGGGGAGCTGTTTTTT. Translation: CASSLASGGWDTGELFF. Full variable domain (rest looked up from reference TRBV7-8 and TRBJ2-2): GAGVSQSPRYKVAKRGQDVALRCDPISGHVSLFWYQQALGQGPEFLTYFQNEAQLDKSGLPSDRFFAERPEGSVSTLKIQRTQQEDSAVYLCASSLASGGWDTGELFFGEGSRLTVL.

The rearrangement uses TRBV27 and TRBJ1-2, with D perhaps TRBD1 (6 bases). The CDR3 sequence is 20 residues long. V lost 3 bases, J lost 6 bases, and 32 bases lay in between. Germline CDR1 and CDR2: MNHEY and SMNVEV (reference sequence). In DNA form, the CDR3 reads TGTGCCAGCAGTTTGTGGTACGGGAGGGGGAAACCGCAGGGATTCCATGGCTACACCTTC. As protein: CASSLWYGRGKPQGFHGYTF.